This entry features one T cell receptor beta chain sequence. The target antigen is unknown. Primers: 60 Vbeta forward and 13 Jbeta reverse. Profiled with immunoSEQ multiplex PCR; TCRdb holds only in-frame clones, not every one. The profile shows 100,000 or so clones, 83% of them singletons. The data were taken from a study of cytomegalovirus exposure and HLA in healthy donors. Study-level findings and limits: Donor immune exposure was known only as CMV serostatus. In a later analysis, HLA-C alleles had the fewest associated TCRs, DRB1 alleles the most.

The V end was cut by 4 bases, the J end by 0 bases, with 10 bases between. The CDR3 has 14 amino acids. Germline lookup yields CDR1 SQVTM and CDR2 ANQGSEA. The sequenced material came from PBMCs. V usage is TRBV29-1 and J usage is TRBJ1-3; the D gene is possibly TRBD1 (5 bases). This clonotype was sampled from a man aged 18 to 30 in good health and CMV-seronegative. CDR3 residues: CSVGGGSSGNTIYF. DNA for the CDR3: TGCAGCGTTGGGGGGGGTAGCTCTGGAAACACCATATATTTT.